This TCR beta chain was sequenced in a study of blood T cell repertoires in COVID-19 (dated by TCRdb to 2018 to 2020). Background on the whole study: The collaborator samples originated in the United States, Italy and Spain and spanned the acute and convalescent phases of COVID-19. The material from the prospective study consisted of cDNA or gDNA derived from T cells, B-cell-depleted T cells, or PBMCs. The dataset comprised deeply sampled blood TCRbeta repertoires from subjects exposed to, actively infected with, or recovered from COVID-19. A freely available public database, intended as a resource for researchers studying the immune response to SARS-CoV-2, is where the repertoires were released. Samples were obtained from the ongoing ImmuneRACE study (first 160 participants) and from 1,254 subjects provided by 6 global collaborators. Sample metadata almost always included a de-identified subject ID, COVID-19 status, age in years and sex. Where available, HLA class I and class II types were obtained from metadata supplied by the sample provider rather than from assay-based typing.

What the study reported, not specific to this receptor: Clinical and demographic metadata were provided uncurated, with the amount varying by source and participant.

About this clone: Its antigen has not been determined. No base quality values were provided; no much bigger clone lies one nucleotide off.

The immunoSEQ Assay, a bias-controlled multiplex PCR, was used to amplify TCRbeta CDR3 regions from genomic DNA. In the source study's methods: The number of nucleated cells in each sample was estimated from the amplification of reference gene primers within the assay. To quantify the absolute abundance of each unique TCRbeta CDR3 rearrangement, sequence reads were collapsed and filtered. Productive Simpson clonality was computed per sample as the square root of Simpson's diversity index over productive rearrangements. Imported from immuneACCESS, the table was reduced by TCRdb to in-frame sequences with V and J called. These copies leave out some clones; in studies compared against another copy, an unresolved V gene accounts for under half, and the cause of the remainder is not known. D and trimming were read from the DNA, whereas the V and J calls and clone size are those reported in that table. The sample table records 200,000 to 300,000 clones; approximately 80% of these occur just once. The top ten hold 8.6% of the sample.

The CDR3 contains 14 residues, cysteine and phenylalanine counted. Of the read, only the CDR3 DNA is kept; its 42 bases are in frame from base 1. Trimming removed 4 bases from V and 5 bases from J; the gene matches leave 7 bases unexplained. The CDR1 and CDR2 encoded by the germline V gene are MDHEN and SYDVKM. Each collaborating institution followed its own protocols to collect whole blood in K2EDTA tubes. For TCRbeta analysis, collaborator samples were shipped as frozen whole blood, as isolated PBMCs, or as DNA extracted from either sample type. The chain is made from TRBV28 and TRBJ1-2, with 7 middle bases fitting TRBD1. The sample taken for sequencing was peripheral blood. This TCR was recovered from a human donor in a cohort sampled during active COVID-19. DNA sequence: TGTGCCAGCAGTTATGGGGACAGCCCTTATGGCTACACCTTC. Translated, it reads CASSYGDSPYGYTF.